The source of this T cell receptor beta chain is a study of cytomegalovirus exposure and HLA in healthy donors. CDR3 length: 15 amino acids. The germline CDR1 and CDR2 sequences are PRHDT and FYEKMQ (reference sequence). V shed 0 bases and J 2 bases; nucleotides not matched to a gene: 1. The donors were part of the validation cohort, which consisted of over a hundred subjects and was separate from the first cohort of 666 subjects. Data came from immunoSEQ multiplex PCR; TCRdb stores just in-frame clones and leaves some out. The data contain approximately 160,000 clones, under 95% of them singletons. Overall study results and limits: Cytomegalovirus-associated status was assigned to 164 TCR beta chains. Researchers reported that a few CMV-associated chains were confirmed in vitro as CMV antigen-specific. Among TCR sequences, most were rare, though some public TCRs appeared in many donors.

Regarding this clone: The antigen remains undetermined.

The rearrangement links TRBV13 to TRBJ2-1; 7 nucleotides match TRBD2. The specimen was PBMCs. The receptor's source is a woman between 18 and 30 years old in good health and CMV-seropositive. The CDR3, as DNA: TGTGCCAGCAGCTTAGGTCTAGCGGCCTACAATGAGCAGTTCTTC. Protein product: CASSLGLAAYNEQFF. Using reference TRBV13 and TRBJ2-1 for the parts outside the CDR3, the full variable domain is AAGVIQSPRHLIKEKRETATLKCYPIPRHDTVYWYQQGPGQDPQFLISFYEKMQSDKGSIPDRFSAQQFSDYHSELNMSSLELGDSALYFCASSLGLAAYNEQFFGPGTRLTVL.